The rows below give T cell receptor beta chains drawn from one sample of a study of monozygotic twins with inflammatory bowel disease. TCRdb derives one entry per CDR3 protein from the 5' RACE reads, leaving out DNA. Reported are approximately 330,000 distinct CDR3 sequences; the ten largest clones contain 2% to 2.5%. The sequenced sample was blood. All receptors derive from a human donor with ulcerative colitis or Crohn's disease, or a healthy co-twin of an affected twin (not recorded which). CDR3s include the opening cysteine and the closing phenylalanine or tryptophan.

>TRBJ2-7|TRBV5-1|13
CASSYSARVEQYF
>TRBJ2-2|TRBV7-3|14
CASSLQGTTGELFF
>TRBJ2-1|TRBV6-5|16
CASSNRGQGGNNEQFF
>TRBJ1-1|TRBV18|13
CASSRTREPEAFF
>TRBJ2-1|TRBV13|17
CASQGTSGRASYNEQFF
>TRBJ2-3|TRBV11-1|17
CASSEGLAERGIDTQYF
>TRBJ1-2|TRBV20-1|14
CSARDRKENYGYTF
>TRBJ2-1|TRBV4-1|12
CASSQAFNEQFF
>TRBJ2-3|TRBV20-1|14
CSAPHSGSTDTQYF
>TRBJ2-1|TRBV3-1|15
CASSQSGGFKAEQFF
>TRBJ2-3|TRBV12-3/TRBV12-4|20
CASSYSRRLSGGTSTDTQYF
>TRBJ2-4|TRBV9|17
CASSPPGEGGAKSIQYF
>TRBJ1-2|TRBV7-2|14
CASSLEPGIYGYTF
>TRBJ2-1|TRBV7-2|15
CSSSLEVGPHNEQFF
>TRBJ1-2|TRBV30|14
CAWISRYTNYGYTF
>TRBJ2-1|TRBV7-2|13
CASSLFGRNEQLF
>TRBJ2-7|TRBV12-3/TRBV12-4|14
CASSYRDTYYEQYF
>TRBJ2-7|TRBV19|14
CASSIRDGAYEQYF
>TRBJ2-7|TRBV28|16
CASSAPGQGGFYEQYF
>TRBJ1-1|TRBV5-1|16
CASSLDRVTMNTEAFF
>TRBJ2-7|TRBV7-2|13
CASSFTRTYEQYF
>TRBJ2-1|TRBV4-3|18
CASSQDLVGGAHTNEQFF
>TRBJ1-2|TRBV27|13
CASRDQGDYGYTF
>TRBJ2-2|TRBV19|13
CASSRQNTGELFF
>TRBJ2-1|TRBV5-1|15
CASSKRERSYNEQFF
>TRBJ1-1|TRBV12-3/TRBV12-4|11
CASSLVAEAFF
>TRBJ2-3|TRBV7-2|12
CASSLLLDTQYF
>TRBJ1-2|TRBV3-1|13
CASSREGHYGYTF
>TRBJ2-3|TRBV9|15
CASSVVAFSTDTQYF
>TRBJ2-1|TRBV11-2|20
CASSLGTSGGAWSSYNEQFF
>TRBJ2-5|TRBV4-2|15
CASSQSRLASETQYF
>TRBJ2-1|TRBV29-1|15
CSVAGLAYYYNEQFF
>TRBJ2-7|TRBV5-1|16
CASSYVLGSLSYEQYF
>TRBJ2-3|TRBV4-2|16
CASSQTGLADTDTQYF
>TRBJ2-1|TRBV19|16
CASSWDRAGSSNEQFF
>TRBJ2-5|TRBV2|12
CASVDRKETQYF
>TRBJ2-1|TRBV7-2|17
CASSLVPGRYSYNEQFF
>TRBJ1-1|TRBV24-1|15
CATSGYRGRDTEAFF
>TRBJ2-5|TRBV28|15
CASSFLQGAKETQYF
>TRBJ1-6|TRBV14|15
CASSLDSSYNSPLHF
>TRBJ2-3|TRBV5-6|19
CASRLSYSSGGLGTDTQYF
>TRBJ2-7|TRBV7-2|14
CASSLVTSSYEQYF
>TRBJ1-2|TRBV12-3/TRBV12-4|15
CASSYTGTGLRGYTF
>TRBJ2-3|TRBV7-9|15
CATNHPGGRTDTQYF
>TRBJ1-6|TRBV19|14
CASRPQEGGSPLHF
>TRBJ1-1|TRBV24-1|14
CATSKDAGVTEAFF
>TRBJ2-2|TRBV10-3|13
CAISDENSRELFF
>TRBJ2-1|TRBV18|17
CASSPLTGTGANNEQFF
>TRBJ1-3|TRBV5-1|15
CASSLPRDTGNTIYF
>TRBJ2-3|TRBV7-8|14
CASSLVGPEGTQYF
>TRBJ2-7|TRBV29-1|13
CSGGPGQSYEQYF
>TRBJ2-5|TRBV10-3|11
CAIGNQETQYF
>TRBJ2-1|TRBV6-1|12
CASSESNNEQFF
>TRBJ1-2|TRBV6-1|15
CASRPGGDNYYGYTF
>TRBJ1-1|TRBV18|13
CASSPMLGQEAFF